This entry is about one T cell receptor beta chain. Its antigen is undetermined. This entry is derived from a study of a mutant IDH1 vaccine in newly diagnosed glioma. About the study: Vaccination started 4-6 weeks after radiotherapy alone, or with temozolomide cycles. Former treatment meant radiotherapy, temozolomide, or both; the majority had gotten both.

The germline V gene encodes CDR1 LNHDA and CDR2 SQIVND (reference sequence). The CDR3 spans 17 residues. The V end was cut by 6 bases, the J end by 0 bases, with 18 bases between. Time point of the sample: week 35, safety follow-up. What each vaccine dose contained was 300 ug of mutant IDH1 20-mer peptide, accompanied by topical imiquimod. Each donor presented with a new WHO grade 3 or 4 astrocytoma that tested IDH1-mutant and showed ATRX loss. Study findings and constraints: Researchers report vaccine-induced immune responses in 93.3% of patients.

Some clones are missing from TCRdb's copy, which holds only in-frame ones; the method was immunoSEQ multiplex PCR. In the table there are tens of thousands of clones, approximately 84% of which are singletons. The TCR comes from a man younger than 35 with glioma. The sample consisted of PBMCs, taken from a glioma patient whose treatment included an IDH1 peptide vaccine. The J gene is TRBJ2-1, the V gene TRBV19; TRBD2 might be the D (5 bases). CDR3 sequence (DNA): TGTGCCAGTAGCGGGGTCAGACAAACCGTCTCCTACAATGAGCAGTTCTTC. Encoded protein: CASSGVRQTVSYNEQFF.